This entry features one T cell receptor (beta chain) sequence. This sample was taken from a study of blood T cell repertoires in COVID-19. The table came from immunoSEQ multiplex PCR; TCRdb's copy has only in-frame clones and leaves some out. The sample lists more than 200,000 clones, around 89% occurring once. Adults between roughly 18 and 100 years of age took part from about two dozen US areas. Cohorts were assigned according to the clinical history that participants reported. Recovered Cohort 3 donors showed two negative PCRs, clearance, or symptom resolution. In germline, CDR1 is LNHDA, CDR2 SQIVND (reference sequence). The CDR3 extends over 14 amino acids. The V end lost 10 bases, the J end lost 7 bases, and 19 bases lay between the germline ends.

This sequence originates from a woman in her twenties or thirties who had recovered from COVID-19. This chain uses TRBV19 with TRBJ2-2; D is unresolved. Source material: PBMCs or T cells enriched from blood (not recorded which). The CDR3 region has the DNA TGTGCCACCCAACCCGCTCCTTACGGCGGGGAGCTGTTTTTT. Encoded protein: CATQPAPYGGELFF. The variable domain in full, completed from reference TRBV19 and TRBJ2-2, reads DGGITQSPKYLFRKEGQNVTLSCEQNLNHDAMYWYRQDPGQGLRLIYYSQIVNDFQKGDIAEGYSVSREKKESFPLTVTSAQKNPTAFYLCATQPAPYGGELFFGEGSRLTVL.